The source of this TCR beta chain is a study of blood T cell repertoires in COVID-19. On the study more broadly: COVID-19 samples, acute and convalescent, were from the United States, Italy and Spain.

Measured with immunoSEQ multiplex PCR; TCRdb has only the in-frame clones, and not every one. The repertoire includes 40,000 to 50,000 clones, approximately 83% of them detected once, and about 3.2% sits in the top ten. Germline trimming cut 5 bases from V and 2 bases from J; bases unmatched to any gene: 5. The CDR3 extends over 14 amino acids. Germline values: CDR1 MNHEY, CDR2 SMNVEV (reference sequence). The clonotype originates from a woman of 80 years or more with acute or convalescent COVID-19. The sequencing input was peripheral blood. The V and J genes are TRBV27 and TRBJ2-7; the match to TRBD1 covers 8 bases. The CDR3 protein is CASSPGQGPYEQYF. The DNA for the CDR3 is TGTGCCAGCAGTCCCGGACAGGGACCCTACGAGCAGTACTTC.